The 20 T cell receptor beta chains below come from one sample, sequenced in a study of CD8+ T cells in alopecia areata. The authors extracted RNA and reverse transcribed it into cDNA as the sequencing template. Data came from immunoSEQ multiplex PCR; TCRdb stores just in-frame clones and leaves some out. This sample carries about 110,000 clones, 84% of them seen once, and the ten largest clones take roughly 25%. The sample's treatment: oral pan-JAK inhibitor, 5-10 mg twice daily. This specimen was CD8+ T cells sorted from blood, taken at week 24, from a patient treated with tofacitinib. The receptors originated from a human donor with alopecia areata.

Concerning this clone itself: Other DNA sequences in the same sample also yield this CDR3. The V and J genes are TRBV19 and TRBJ2-2; no definite D call. Germline loops: CDR1 LNHDA, CDR2 SQIVND (reference sequence). The V and J ends lost 6 bases and 4 bases respectively, with 9 bases between them. This CDR3 has 13 amino acids. The CDR3, as DNA: TGTGCCAGTAGCCCAGTTCGCACCGGGGAGCTGTTTTTT. Its translation: CASSPVRTGELFF.

The chain recombines TRBV14 with TRBJ2-7; D not resolved. Germline lookup yields CDR1 SGHDN and CDR2 FVKESK. V lost 4 bases and J 5 bases, leaving 15 bases between the germline ends. The CDR3 covers 14 residues. CDR3 nucleotides: TGTGCCAGCAGCCCTGGACCCCGCTACAACGAGCAGTACTTC. Translated: CASSPGPRYNEQYF.

The sample holds a few counts of this clone. At one end, the junction sequence differs from germline, possibly due to a read error. The chain couples TRBV7-7 to TRBJ2-2; tentatively, D is TRBD1 or TRBD2 (6 bases each). This CDR3 is 15 amino acids long. Germline CDR1 and CDR2: SSHAT and FNYEAQ (reference sequence). In DNA form, the CDR3 reads TGTGCTAGCAGCTTCGCGGGGATCGGGACAGGGGAGCTGTTTTTT. Translated, it gives CASSFAGIGTGELFF.

CDR3 coding DNA: TGTGCCAGCAGCCCTCCGCTCGTAAATGAGCAGTTCTTC. It codes for CASSPPLVNEQFF. The chain has TRBV13 and TRBJ2-1; D not certain. Deletions cut 5 bases from V and 7 bases from J, with 12 bases between. Germline V lookup: CDR1 PRHDT, CDR2 FYEKMQ (reference sequence). This CDR3 is 13 amino acids long.

The V call is TRBV10-2, the J call TRBJ2-4; D is possibly TRBD2 (5 bases). The CDR3 extends over 16 amino acids. V was trimmed by 0 bases and J by 1 base, leaving 10 bases between them. Germline-derived CDR1 and CDR2 are WSHSY and SAAADI. The CDR3 sequence: CASSESPQRAKNIQYF. The CDR3 nucleotides read TGCGCCAGCAGTGAGTCGCCCCAGCGGGCCAAAAACATTCAGTACTTC.

This chain uses TRBV6-5 with TRBJ1-1; maybe TRBD1 (6 bases). CDR3 length: 15 amino acids. V was cut by 2 bases and J by 4 bases, with 14 bases left in between. Germline lookup yields CDR1 MNHEY and CDR2 SVGAGI. CDR3: CASSYQDSLSTEAFF. DNA of the CDR3: TGTGCCAGCAGTTACCAGGACAGCCTAAGCACTGAAGCTTTCTTT.

J is TRBJ2-5 and V is TRBV10-3, with 9 bases aligning to TRBD1. Germline V gives CDR1 ENHRY, CDR2 SYGVKD. V was clipped by 2 bases and J by 0 bases; unmatched bases: 4. The CDR3 totals 16 residues. The CDR3 sequence: CAISEAGQGYQETQYF. The DNA of the CDR3 is TGTGCCATCAGTGAGGCTGGACAGGGGTACCAAGAGACCCAGTACTTC.

This clone is classed as medium-sized. This chain joins TRBV19 and TRBJ2-1; TRBD1 agrees at 8 bases. The CDR3 extends over 13 amino acids. V trimming: 8 bases; J trimming: 7 bases; junction bases outside the gene matches: 7. Germline-derived CDR1 and CDR2 are LNHDA and SQIVND (reference sequence). The CDR3: CASGQGSVNEQFF. The CDR3, as DNA: TGTGCCAGTGGACAGGGAAGCGTAAATGAGCAGTTCTTC.

V is TRBV7-2 and J is TRBJ2-1; 7 nucleotides align to TRBD1. CDR3 length equals 14 residues. Trimming took 8 bases from V and 4 from J; bases not matched to a gene: 8. The V gene's germline CDR1 is SGHTA and CDR2 FQGNSA. CDR3 in amino acids: CASERPTGYNEQFF. In nucleotides, the CDR3 is TGTGCCAGCGAAAGGCCGACAGGGTACAATGAGCAGTTCTTC.

V and J are TRBV4-3 and TRBJ2-1; D might be TRBD2 (6 bases). V was pared by 0 bases and J by 2 bases, with 17 bases between. The germline V gene has CDR1 LGHNA and CDR2 YSLEER. CDR3 length: 18 residues. The CDR3 spells CASSQDLLEGPPYNEQFF. CDR3 sequence (DNA): TGCGCCAGCAGCCAAGATTTGTTGGAGGGCCCGCCCTACAATGAGCAGTTCTTC.

V is TRBV5-1 and J is TRBJ2-7; D not certain. V dropped 1 base and J dropped 5 bases, with 19 bases sitting between them. Germline CDR1 SGHRS, CDR2 YFSETQ. This CDR3 is built from 16 residues. Here the CDR3 reads CASSLYIQTGNDEQYF. As DNA, the CDR3 is TGCGCCAGCAGCTTGTATATTCAGACGGGTAACGACGAGCAGTACTTC. Based on the CDR3 plus reference TRBV5-1 and TRBJ2-7, the full variable domain is KAGVTQTPRYLIKTRGQQVTLSCSPISGHRSVSWYQQTPGQGLQFLFEYFSETQRNKGNFPGRFSGRQFSNSRSEMNVSTLELGDSALYLCASSLYIQTGNDEQYFGPGTRLTVT.

The DNA for the CDR3 is TGTGCCAGTAAGCAGGGACTAGCGGAGCGAGATACGCAGTATTTT. This encodes CASKQGLAERDTQYF. The V gene is TRBV19, the J gene TRBJ2-3; 11 positions agree with TRBD2. The CDR3 has 15 residues. Looked up from germline, CDR1 is LNHDA and CDR2 is SQIVND (reference sequence). Trimming at V came to 7 bases and at J to 5 bases, leaving 8 bases not matched to a gene. Using reference TRBV19 and TRBJ2-3 for the parts outside the CDR3, the full variable domain is DGGITQSPKYLFRKEGQNVTLSCEQNLNHDAMYWYRQDPGQGLRLIYYSQIVNDFQKGDIAEGYSVSREKKESFPLTVTSAQKNPTAFYLCASKQGLAERDTQYFGPGTRLTVL.

Written as DNA, the CDR3 is TGCGCCAGCAGCCAAGATGGGACTAGCTATTTGGAGACCCAGTACTTC. Its protein product is CASSQDGTSYLETQYF. The chain couples TRBV4-3 to TRBJ2-5; 9 bases match TRBD2. Germline V gene lookup returns CDR1 LGHNA and CDR2 YSLEER. The CDR3 is made up of 16 amino acids. Unmatched junction bases numbered 7, after V lost 0 bases and J lost 5 bases.

This chain links TRBV6-5 with TRBJ2-3; D unclear. The V gene lost 6 bases and the J gene lost 2 bases, with 9 bases spanning the gap. Germline assignment: CDR1 MNHEY and CDR2 SVGAGI. The CDR3 spans 13 residues. CDR3 protein: CASSPSYTDTQYF. The DNA for the CDR3 is TGTGCCAGCAGCCCCTCTTACACAGATACGCAGTATTTT.

The V and J genes are TRBV6-1 and TRBJ2-1, with a weak D call TRBD2 (6 bases). Germline-derived CDR1 and CDR2 are MNHNS and SASEGT. Deletions cut 10 bases from V and 4 bases from J, with 14 bases between. The CDR3 consists of 13 residues. For the CDR3, the DNA is TGTGCCACCTTAGAGGGGACTTACAATGAGCAGTTCTTC. This gives the protein CATLEGTYNEQFF.

This chain joins TRBV7-9 and TRBJ2-4; D gene ambiguous. The V gene lost 6 bases and the J gene lost 3 bases, with 12 bases spanning the gap. Germline V gene lookup returns CDR1 SEHNR and CDR2 FQNEAQ (reference sequence). This CDR3 has 14 amino acids. The CDR3 spells CASRPEGIKNIQYF. CDR3 DNA sequence: TGTGCCAGCAGACCCGAAGGTATCAAAAACATTCAGTACTTC.

The chain combines TRBV7-3 with TRBJ2-7, with 7 nucleotides matching TRBD2. CDR1 SGHTA and CDR2 FQGTGA come from the germline V gene. There are 13 residues in the CDR3. J was trimmed by 5 bases and V by 0 bases; bases with no gene match: 1. The CDR3 here is CASSLTGGDEQYF. The CDR3 nucleotides are TGTGCCAGCAGCTTAACTGGGGGGGACGAGCAGTACTTC.

The V call is TRBV5-1, the J call TRBJ1-1, with D perhaps matching TRBD1 (5 bases). Looked up from germline, CDR1 is SGHRS and CDR2 is YFSETQ. CDR3 length: 16 amino acids. With 3 bases removed from V and 2 bases from J, the gap between germline ends came to 17 bases. In nucleotides, the CDR3 is TGCGCCAGCAGCTCCATCCCCCAGACAGACAACACTGAAGCTTTCTTT. The encoded protein is CASSSIPQTDNTEAFF.

The chain combines TRBV4-3 with TRBJ2-1; 7 bases are a match to TRBD2. CDR1 is LGHNA, CDR2 YSLEER, per germline. This CDR3 region has 14 residues. The trim removed 3 bases at V and 4 bases at J, leaving 3 bases unmatched. CDR3 amino acids: CASSHPGGYNEQFF. Here the CDR3 DNA reads TGCGCCAGCAGCCATCCGGGGGGATACAATGAGCAGTTCTTC.

This clone was seen only a few times. The gene calls are TRBV15 and TRBJ2-1; D not certain. CDR1 is LNHNV, CDR2 YYDKDF, per germline (reference sequence). CDR3 length: 14 residues. Trimming shortened V by 0 bases and J by 5 bases, and 8 bases separated the two germline ends. The CDR3 region has the DNA TGTGCCACCAGCAGAGAGGGATTAGACAATGAGCAGTTCTTC. This codes for CATSREGLDNEQFF.